This T cell receptor beta chain emerged from a study of patients and donors after allogeneic stem cell transplantation. One entry per CDR3 protein, called by TCRdb with MiXCR from the RT-PCR reads. This sample yields some 230,000 distinct CDR3 sequences, of which around an eighth are seen a single time; around 10% belongs to the top ten. The CDR3 is 15 residues long. Germline-derived CDR1 and CDR2 are MNHEY and SVGEGT. V was shortened by 5 bases and J by 4 bases, with 15 bases between the two germline ends. This clonotype originated in a human donor who was either an allogeneic HSCT recipient or a stem cell or donor lymphocyte infusion donor (not recorded which). It is not recorded whose cells these are; they may come from a transplant donor. The source material was blood, either unsorted or a sorted T cell fraction (not recorded which). V is TRBV6-2 or TRBV6-3 and J is TRBJ1-5, with D possibly TRBD1 on 5 matching bases. This CDR3 is CASSPAAGHNQPQHF. CDR3 coding DNA: TGTGCCAGCAGTCCCGCGGCAGGACATAATCAGCCCCAGCATTTT.